What follows describes a single TCR beta chain. The data were obtained in a study of cytomegalovirus exposure and HLA in healthy donors. The CDR3 spans 15 residues. Germline-derived CDR1 and CDR2 are SNHLY and FYNNEI. V lost 6 bases, J lost 7 bases, and 5 bases stayed unmatched. PCR used 60 Vbeta primers and 13 Jbeta primers. Data came from immunoSEQ multiplex PCR; TCRdb stores just in-frame clones and leaves some out. The table lists some 190,000 clones, 65% to 90% of them singletons, with around 0.3% in the top ten. Material for sequencing was PBMCs. The rearrangement joins TRBV2 to TRBJ2-3, with 15 bases identical to TRBD2. This TCR derives from a woman aged 25 to 39 in good health and CMV-seronegative. The CDR3 protein is CASSLGLAGGNTQYF. As DNA, the CDR3 is TGTGCCAGCAGCTTGGGACTAGCGGGGGGAAATACGCAGTATTTT.